The subject of this entry is one T cell receptor (beta chain). These data originate in a study of blood T cell repertoires in COVID-19. Method: immunoSEQ multiplex PCR; TCRdb's copy keeps in-frame clones and lacks some. The profile shows about 63,000 clones, around 80% of them singletons. The CDR3 covers 15 residues. Germline loops: CDR1 MDHEN, CDR2 SYDVKM. J was trimmed by 1 base and V by 6 bases; bases with no gene match: 7. Sequenced material: peripheral blood. The chain couples TRBV28 to TRBJ2-3; 7 positions match TRBD1. The receptor was isolated from a human donor in a cohort sampled during active COVID-19. CDR3 region: CASRGTGVGTDTQYF. As DNA, the CDR3 is TGTGCCAGCAGAGGAACAGGGGTTGGCACAGATACGCAGTATTTT.